The next 23 T cell receptor beta chains were all read from a single sample in a study of CD8 T cells in ankylosing spondylitis. One entry per CDR3 protein results from TCRdb running MiXCR on the 5' RACE reads. Seen here are 180,000 or so distinct CDR3 sequences, under 14% observed once, and the top ten hold about 27%. The specimen was blood, either unsorted or a sorted T cell fraction (not recorded which). The receptors come from a male donor with ankylosing spondylitis or in good health (not recorded which).

V is TRBV11-2 and J is TRBJ2-5, with D perhaps matching TRBD2 (5 bases). Trimming shortened V by 0 bases and J by 3 bases, and 14 bases separated the two germline ends. The CDR3 is made up of 16 amino acids. CDR1 SGHAT and CDR2 FQNNGV come from the germline V gene. In nucleotides, the CDR3 is TGTGCCAGCAGCTTAGATCTGGACTGGATGAAAGAGACCCAGTACTTC. Translating gives CASSLDLDWMKETQYF. The full variable domain, its missing parts supplied by reference TRBV11-2 and TRBJ2-5, is EAGVAQSPRYKIIEKRQSVAFWCNPISGHATLYWYQQILGQGPKLLIQFQNNGVVDDSQLPKDRFSAERLKGVDSTLKIQPAKLEDSAVYLCASSLDLDWMKETQYFGPGTRLLVL.

At least ten counts were recorded for this clonotype. This chain joins TRBV7-8 and TRBJ2-6; 8 bases line up with TRBD2. CDR1 is SGHVS, CDR2 FQNEAQ, per germline. There are 17 residues in the CDR3. The V segment lost 5 bases and the J segment 0 bases; nucleotides outside the gene matches: 6. The CDR3 spells CASSPGRVISGANVLTF. CDR3 nucleotides: TGTGCCAGCAGCCCCGGGAGGGTAATCTCTGGGGCCAACGTCCTGACTTTC.

This clonotype came up a few times. The chain couples TRBV11-2 to TRBJ2-7; perhaps TRBD2 as D (6 bases). The CDR3 consists of 14 residues. CDR1 and CDR2 from the germline V gene are SGHAT and FQNNGV. V was cut by 5 bases and J by 4 bases, with 15 bases left in between. In DNA form, the CDR3 reads TGTGCCAGCAGCAGTAGCGGAATATTATACGAGCAGTACTTC. It specifies CASSSSGILYEQYF.

This clonotype was detected many times. The rearrangement uses TRBV4-3 and TRBJ2-1; 9 nucleotides align to TRBD1. This CDR3 contains 15 residues. J lost 2 bases, V lost 1 base, and 0 bases had no gene match. In germline, CDR1 is LGHNA, CDR2 YSLEER. CDR3 DNA sequence: TGCGCCAGCAGCCAAGGACAGGGGGCCTACAATGAGCAGTTCTTC. It translates to CASSQGQGAYNEQFF.

This clonotype has ten or more counts. The CDR3 DNA is TGTGCCAGCAGTGAGAGCCCCTCTCCGAGCATGGCATCCTACGAGCAGTACTTC. Amino acids: CASSESPSPSMASYEQYF. The genes are TRBV9 and TRBJ2-7; D is unresolved. V gave up 5 bases and J gave up 1 base, with 25 bases separating them. The CDR3 runs 18 residues. Germline V gene data show CDR1 as SGDLS and CDR2 as YYNGEE. Full variable domain (rest looked up from reference TRBV9 and TRBJ2-7): DSGVTQTPKHLITATGQRVTLRCSPRSGDLSVYWYQQSLDQGLQFLIQYYNGEERAKGNILERFSAQQFPDLHSELNLSSLELGDSALYFCASSESPSPSMASYEQYFGPGTRLTVT.

This clonotype was recorded at least ten times. The rearrangement joins TRBV27 to TRBJ1-5; no clear D. Trimming pared 6 bases from V and 2 bases from J, leaving 14 bases between. The germline CDR1 and CDR2 sequences are MNHEY and SMNVEV (reference sequence). The CDR3 is made up of 15 amino acids. As DNA, the CDR3 is TGTGCCAGCAGCCCCCAAGGCTTGGGCAATCAGCCCCAGCATTTT. Translating it yields CASSPQGLGNQPQHF.

The table lists this clonotype with many counts. J is TRBJ1-2 and V is TRBV11-2; D gene unclear. V was trimmed by 0 bases and J by 2 bases, leaving 4 bases between them. From germline, CDR1 is SGHAT and CDR2 FQNNGV. This CDR3 has 13 residues. The CDR3 region has the DNA TGTGCCAGCAGCTTAGACAGGAACTATGGCTACACCTTC. Its protein product is CASSLDRNYGYTF.

The V and J genes are TRBV19 and TRBJ2-2; weak D call: TRBD2 (5 bases). CDR3 length equals 14 residues. Germline CDR1 LNHDA, CDR2 SQIVND (reference sequence). The V end was cut by 6 bases, the J end by 1 base, with 9 bases between. CDR3 DNA sequence: TGTGCCAGTAGGGGGAGACGGAACACCGGGGAGCTGTTTTTT. This codes for CASRGRRNTGELFF.

This clonotype was detected ten times or more. The chain links TRBV20-1 to TRBJ2-3, with TRBD2 matching 11 bases. Germline V gene sequence: CDR1 DFQATT, CDR2 SNEGSKA (reference sequence). The length of the CDR3 is 13 residues. V was clipped by 4 bases and J by 6 bases; unmatched bases: 3. The CDR3 nucleotides are TGCAGTGCTAAACTAGCGGGAGCGGATACGCAGTATTTT. The encoded protein is CSAKLAGADTQYF.

This clonotype was recorded a few times. The V call is TRBV15, the J call TRBJ2-1; 7 bases agree with TRBD2. CDR1 and CDR2 (germline): LNHNV, YYDKDF (reference sequence). V shed 3 bases and J 7 bases; nucleotides not matched to a gene: 9. The CDR3 covers 15 residues. The DNA of the CDR3 is TGTGCCACCAGCAGCCAAGCGGGGTTAGTAAATGAGCAGTTCTTC. This encodes CATSSQAGLVNEQFF.

V gene TRBV5-4 combines with J gene TRBJ2-3, with a weak D call TRBD1 (5 bases). Trimming pared 7 bases from V and 2 bases from J, leaving 11 bases between. The germline CDR1 and CDR2 sequences are SGHNT and YYREEE (reference sequence). This CDR3 is built from 13 residues. The CDR3 is CASGRGLTDTQYF. In DNA, the CDR3 is TGTGCCAGCGGAAGGGGTCTCACAGATACGCAGTATTTT.

This clonotype has a count of ten or more. This chain connects TRBV10-3 to TRBJ1-4; D is perhaps TRBD1 (6 bases). V lost 6 bases, J lost 5 bases, and 13 bases lay in between. Germline CDR1 is ENHRY and CDR2 is SYGVKD. This CDR3 is 14 amino acids long. Here the CDR3 DNA reads TGTGCCATCAGAGGGACTGGGGGCAATGAAAAACTGTTTTTT. Encoded protein: CAIRGTGGNEKLFF.

This clonotype was observed many times. This chain links TRBV6-5 with TRBJ1-4; perhaps TRBD1 as D (5 bases). Looked up from germline, CDR1 is MNHEY and CDR2 is SVGAGI. This CDR3 contains 12 residues. The V gene lost 2 bases and the J gene lost 8 bases, with 6 bases spanning the gap. The CDR3 DNA sequence: TGTGCCAGCAGTTACGGGGGGGAAAAACTGTTTTTT. This sequence encodes CASSYGGEKLFF.

This clonotype came up many times. V and J are TRBV5-1 and TRBJ2-1; D is undetermined. The germline CDR1 and CDR2 sequences are SGHRS and YFSETQ. V was clipped by 3 bases and J by 0 bases, with 10 bases between them. This CDR3 has 15 amino acids. Here the CDR3 reads CASSSPVGSYNEQFF. The CDR3 nucleotides read TGCGCCAGCAGCTCCCCCGTAGGCTCCTACAATGAGCAGTTCTTC.

The V and J genes are TRBV10-3 and TRBJ2-5, with 15 positions matching TRBD2. The CDR3 extends over 15 amino acids. The V gene's germline CDR1 is ENHRY and CDR2 SYGVKD. V dropped 4 bases and J dropped 4; count of bases not matched to a gene: 1. CDR3 sequence: CAISGGLAGGETQYF. CDR3 sequence (DNA): TGTGCCATCAGTGGGGGACTAGCGGGAGGAGAGACCCAGTACTTC.

This clonotype has ten or more counts. The V gene is TRBV20-1, the J gene TRBJ2-7, with 12 positions matching TRBD2. CDR1 and CDR2 (germline): DFQATT, SNEGSKA (reference sequence). The CDR3 totals 14 residues. The V and J ends lost 1 base and 6 bases, in that order; junction bases with no gene match: 4. This CDR3 reads CSARVLAGGFEQYF. The CDR3 region has the DNA TGCAGTGCTAGAGTCCTAGCGGGAGGGTTCGAGCAGTACTTC.

This clonotype was counted ten times or more. The genes are TRBV20-1 and TRBJ2-1; D possibly corresponds to TRBD2 (6 bases). Trimming stripped 8 bases from V and 0 bases from J, with 11 bases between. This CDR3 has 13 amino acids. CDR1 and CDR2 from the germline V gene are DFQATT and SNEGSKA (reference sequence). CDR3 sequence (DNA): TGCAGTACTCAAGCGGGCTCCTACAATGAGCAGTTCTTC. It translates to CSTQAGSYNEQFF.

This clonotype was seen more than once but under ten times. The V and J genes are TRBV29-1 and TRBJ2-3; no clear D gene. V was cut by 4 bases and J by 2 bases, with 16 bases left in between. The CDR3 runs to 15 residues. Germline assignment: CDR1 SQVTM and CDR2 ANQGSEA. The CDR3 sequence: CSVVDTRGSTDTQYF. The DNA of the CDR3 is TGCAGCGTTGTCGACACTCGCGGATCCACAGATACGCAGTATTTT.

This clonotype came up many times. The rearrangement joins TRBV9 to TRBJ2-5; D perhaps matches TRBD1 (6 bases). Trimming removed 1 base from V and 2 bases from J, with 12 bases in between. CDR3 length equals 15 residues. Germline V gene lookup returns CDR1 SGDLS and CDR2 YYNGEE. CDR3 nucleotides: TGTGCCAGCAGCGTACTGTCAGGGGTGCAAGAGACCCAGTACTTC. Translated: CASSVLSGVQETQYF. Combining the CDR3 with reference TRBV9 and TRBJ2-5 gives the whole variable domain DSGVTQTPKHLITATGQRVTLRCSPRSGDLSVYWYQQSLDQGLQFLIQYYNGEERAKGNILERFSAQQFPDLHSELNLSSLELGDSALYFCASSVLSGVQETQYFGPGTRLLVL.

This clonotype was seen repeatedly, ten times or more. The V call is TRBV20-1, the J call TRBJ2-5; D tentatively reads TRBD1 or TRBD2 (5 bases each). The CDR3 consists of 17 residues. V was pared by 0 bases and J by 2 bases, with 19 bases between. From germline, CDR1 is DFQATT and CDR2 SNEGSKA (reference sequence). In DNA form, the CDR3 reads TGCAGTGCTAGAGACGTTGGGGGAACCGGACTGCAAGAGACCCAGTACTTC. This translates into CSARDVGGTGLQETQYF.

This clonotype was counted many times. J is TRBJ1-1 and V is TRBV3-1, with D uncertain. The CDR3 runs 15 residues. CDR1 and CDR2 from the germline V gene are LGHDT and YNNKEL (reference sequence). V was cut by 4 bases and J by 1 base, with 13 bases left in between. The CDR3 DNA reads TGTGCCAGCAGCCGCGAAAAGGGAGCGAACACTGAAGCTTTCTTT. This encodes CASSREKGANTEAFF.

The rearrangement uses TRBV12-3 or TRBV12-4 and TRBJ1-6, with TRBD1 identical over 7 bases. The length of the CDR3 is 14 residues. V gave up 3 bases and J gave up 7 bases; unmatched junction bases: 3. The CDR3 DNA follows: TGTGCCAGCAGTTTGCAGGGGGGGAATTCACCCCTCCACTTT. Translating gives CASSLQGGNSPLHF.

As concerns this clonotype: This may stem from a read error, because a much larger clone lies one nucleotide away. J is TRBJ2-3 and V is TRBV27; TRBD2 aligns across 8 bases. CDR1 is MNHEY, CDR2 SMNVEV, per germline (reference sequence). CDR3 length equals 15 residues. CDR3: CDSKRGPSSTDTQYF. The CDR3 coding sequence is TGTGACAGCAAGCGGGGGCCCTCTAGCACAGATACGCAGTATTTT.